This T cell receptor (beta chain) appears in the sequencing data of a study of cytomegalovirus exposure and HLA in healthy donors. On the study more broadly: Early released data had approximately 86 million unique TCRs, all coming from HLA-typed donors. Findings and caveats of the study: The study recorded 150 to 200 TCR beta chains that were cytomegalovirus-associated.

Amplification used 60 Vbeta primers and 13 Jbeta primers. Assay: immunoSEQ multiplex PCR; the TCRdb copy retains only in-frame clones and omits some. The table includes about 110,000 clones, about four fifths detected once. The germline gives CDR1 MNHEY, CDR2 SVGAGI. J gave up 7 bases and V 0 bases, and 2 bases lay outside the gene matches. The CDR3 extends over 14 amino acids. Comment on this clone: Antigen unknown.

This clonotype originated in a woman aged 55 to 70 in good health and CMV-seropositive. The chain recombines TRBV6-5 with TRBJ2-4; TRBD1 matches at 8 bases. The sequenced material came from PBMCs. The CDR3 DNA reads TGTGCCAGCAGTTACTCGACAGGGGCCAACATTCAGTACTTC. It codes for CASSYSTGANIQYF.